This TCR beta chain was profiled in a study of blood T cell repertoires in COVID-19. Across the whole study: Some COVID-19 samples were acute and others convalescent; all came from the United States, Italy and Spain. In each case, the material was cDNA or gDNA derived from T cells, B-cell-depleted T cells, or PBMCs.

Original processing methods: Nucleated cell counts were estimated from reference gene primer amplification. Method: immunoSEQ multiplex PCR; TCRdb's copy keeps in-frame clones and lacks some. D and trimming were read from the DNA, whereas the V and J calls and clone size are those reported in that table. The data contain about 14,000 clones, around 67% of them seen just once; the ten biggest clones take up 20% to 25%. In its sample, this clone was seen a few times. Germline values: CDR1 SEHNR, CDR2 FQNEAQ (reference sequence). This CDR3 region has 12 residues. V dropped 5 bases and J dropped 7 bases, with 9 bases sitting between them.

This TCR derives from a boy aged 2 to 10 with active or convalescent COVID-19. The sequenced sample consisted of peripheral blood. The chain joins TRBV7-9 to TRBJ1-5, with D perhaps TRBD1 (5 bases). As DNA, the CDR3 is TGTGCCAGCAGCCTTAGGGGACAGCCCCAGCATTTT. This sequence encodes CASSLRGQPQHF.